Shown below are 18 T cell receptor beta chains from a single sample sequenced in a study of T cells in Graves' hyperthyroidism and ophthalmopathy (dated by TCRdb to between 2019 and 2020). The library came from multiplex PCR. Sequencing was performed on an Illumina HiSeq 2000. Amplification of TCR beta CDR3 regions was carried out from RNA transcripts. For the first round of RT-PCR on the TCR CDR3, the HTBI primer set was used together with the Qiagen OneStep RT-PCR kit. Clones were called with MiXCR by TCRdb after fastp trimmed the public reads at Q25, and only in-frame beta chains were retained. Rows merge per CDR3 protein into single entries with the most common DNA and genes. The sample has around 760,000 distinct CDR3 sequences on record, about a third of them singletons. The ten most abundant clones make up around 29% of the sample. Sequencing was done on a sample of blood. These receptors were obtained from a woman in her forties with Graves' hyperthyroidism.

In this sample, this clonotype turned up many times. The gene calls are TRBV20-1 and TRBJ1-6; no reliable D call. Germline assignment: CDR1 DFQATT and CDR2 SNEGSKA (reference sequence). The CDR3 is 13 amino acids. Trimming left V 6 bases short and J 6 bases short, with 12 bases between. The CDR3 loop is CSATRVLNSPLHF. The CDR3 DNA is TGCAGTGCCACGAGGGTACTTAATTCACCCCTCCACTTT.

A few counts support this clonotype. The J gene is TRBJ1-2, the V gene TRBV6-6; perhaps TRBD1 as D (6 bases). Deletions cut 6 bases from V and 0 bases from J, with 26 bases between. CDR1 and CDR2 from the germline V gene are MNHNY and SVGAGI (reference sequence). This CDR3 is 19 amino acids long. CDR3 protein: CASSPYIANRVQTNYGYTF. The CDR3 DNA sequence: TGTGCCAGCAGCCCCTATATCGCGAACAGGGTTCAGACTAACTATGGCTACACCTTC.

The table lists this clonotype with many counts. The genes are TRBV12-3 or TRBV12-4 and TRBJ1-1; D not certain. This CDR3 has 11 amino acids. Trimming pared 6 bases from V and 5 bases from J, leaving 7 bases between. CDR3 DNA: TGTGCCAGCAGGGCAAGGACTGAAGCTTTCTTT. Protein: CASRARTEAFF.

The chain couples TRBV19 to TRBJ1-1; maybe TRBD1 (6 bases). CDR3 length: 12 residues. Trimming pared 11 bases from V and 4 bases from J, leaving 14 bases between. Germline V lookup: CDR1 LNHDA, CDR2 SQIVND (reference sequence). CDR3 DNA: TGTGCCTCGCGAGGGGGGCCCACTGAAGCTTTCTTT. Encoded protein: CASRGGPTEAFF.

Concerning this clonotype: A read error may account for a junction end that differs from germline. This chain links TRBV10-3 with TRBJ1-1; D not resolved. Germline V lookup: CDR1 ENHRY, CDR2 SYGVKD. CDR3 length: 15 amino acids. CDR3 region: CASSVGNFMNTEAFF. The CDR3 DNA reads TGTGCCAGCAGTGTGGGGAACTTTATGAACACTGAAGCTTTCTTT.

The V and J genes are TRBV9 and TRBJ1-1; D is perhaps TRBD1 (6 bases). The CDR3 spans 14 residues. Deletions cut 4 bases from V and 6 bases from J, with 16 bases between. CDR1 SGDLS and CDR2 YYNGEE come from the germline V gene. CDR3 nucleotides: TGTGCCAGCAGCTCGGGGGGCCGTGGTGCTGAAGCTTTCTTT. Translating it yields CASSSGGRGAEAFF.

There are many counts of this clonotype. In DNA form, the CDR3 reads TGTGCCACCAGTGATTTGGTGGGACAGGGGGCCTCTGGCTACACCTTC. Protein product: CATSDLVGQGASGYTF. The chain recombines TRBV24-1 with TRBJ1-2, with 12 bases lining up with TRBD1. Germline CDR1 is KGHDR and CDR2 is SFDVKD. There are 16 residues in the CDR3. After removal of 0 bases from V and 7 bases from J, the junction contained 5 bases not matched to a gene.

This clonotype was recorded many times. The chain carries TRBV7-2 and TRBJ1-2, with TRBD1 as a possible D gene (6 bases). From germline, CDR1 is SGHTA and CDR2 FQGNSA. V was pared by 1 base and J by 3 bases, with 12 bases between. The CDR3 is 15 amino acids. CDR3 sequence: CASSLVSGEDYGYTF. CDR3 coding DNA: TGTGCCAGCAGCTTAGTATCAGGGGAGGACTATGGCTACACCTTC.

The rearrangement uses TRBV19 and TRBJ1-5, with D maybe TRBD1 (6 bases). Trimming stripped 3 bases from V and 1 base from J, with 13 bases between. The germline V gene has CDR1 LNHDA and CDR2 SQIVND (reference sequence). There are 16 residues in the CDR3. CDR3 coding DNA: TGTGCCAGTAGTATGCAGGGGAGGGGGAGCAATCAGCCCCAGCATTTT. Translated: CASSMQGRGSNQPQHF.

V and J are TRBV15 and TRBJ1-1; D possibly corresponds to TRBD1 (6 bases). The V and J ends lost 1 base and 1 base respectively, with 7 bases between them. Germline V gene sequence: CDR1 LNHNV, CDR2 YYDKDF (reference sequence). The CDR3 sequence is 14 residues long. CDR3 region: CATSRAQGNTEAFF. In DNA form, the CDR3 reads TGTGCCACCAGCAGAGCACAGGGGAACACTGAAGCTTTCTTT.

The chain carries TRBV6-1 and TRBJ2-7; 8 bases map to TRBD1. V dropped 5 bases and J dropped 3; count of bases not matched to a gene: 6. Germline CDR1 is MNHNS and CDR2 is SASEGT. The CDR3 contains 14 residues. CDR3 bases: TGTGCCAGCAGTACAACAGGGGGTTTCTACGAGCAGTACTTC. Encoded protein: CASSTTGGFYEQYF.

The genes are TRBV7-9 and TRBJ1-3, with a possible D match to TRBD1 (5 bases). Germline V gene data show CDR1 as SEHNR and CDR2 as FQNEAQ (reference sequence). The CDR3 length is 15 residues. V lost 2 bases to trimming and J lost 3 bases, with 11 bases between them. The CDR3 coding sequence is TGTGCCAGCAGCTTACGGCCAGGGTTTGGAAACACCATATATTTT. Its protein is CASSLRPGFGNTIYF.

The genes are TRBV6-6 and TRBJ2-5; weak D call: TRBD2 (6 bases). This CDR3 has 14 residues. Trimming cost V 5 bases and J 1 base, with 11 bases left between them. Germline V lookup: CDR1 MNHNY, CDR2 SVGAGI (reference sequence). This CDR3 reads CASSEAAGQETQYF. As DNA, the CDR3 is TGTGCCAGCAGTGAAGCAGCGGGCCAAGAGACCCAGTACTTC.

The sample holds many counts of this clonotype. The gene calls are TRBV7-2 and TRBJ2-7, with 11 nucleotides matching TRBD2. The CDR3 runs 17 residues. The V and J ends lost 0 bases and 1 base, in that order; junction bases with no gene match: 5. The germline V gene encodes CDR1 SGHTA and CDR2 FQGNSA. DNA of the CDR3: TGTGCCAGCAGCTTAGCGTCTAGCGGGAGGACTTCCTACGAGCAGTACTTC. Its protein is CASSLASSGRTSYEQYF.

The chain links TRBV7-2 to TRBJ2-5; TRBD1 might be the D (6 bases). The V gene's germline CDR1 is SGHTA and CDR2 FQGNSA. Trimming removed 3 bases at V and 11 bases at J, with 16 bases between. The CDR3 runs 13 residues. The CDR3, as DNA: TGTGCCAGCAGCTTCTGGGGGCAAACGAATCAGTACTTC. Its protein product is CASSFWGQTNQYF.

The rearrangement joins TRBV6-5 to TRBJ2-2, with a weak D call TRBD1 (6 bases). CDR1 MNHEY and CDR2 SVGAGI come from the germline V gene. V was clipped by 9 bases and J by 5 bases, with 13 bases between them. The CDR3 is 13 amino acids. The CDR3 is CASQQGWTGELFF. The CDR3 nucleotides read TGTGCCAGTCAACAGGGCTGGACCGGGGAGCTGTTTTTT.

The sample holds many counts of this clonotype. V is TRBV20-1 and J is TRBJ1-5, with 7 bases fitting TRBD1. Germline lookup yields CDR1 DFQATT and CDR2 SNEGSKA (reference sequence). After removal of 5 bases from V and 1 base from J, the junction contained 8 bases not matched to a gene. The CDR3 runs to 15 residues. CDR3 DNA sequence: TGCAGTGCTTTCCGACCGGACAGGAGCAATCAGCCCCAGCATTTT. Its protein product is CSAFRPDRSNQPQHF.

The chain joins TRBV7-3 to TRBJ2-2, with 7 positions matching TRBD1. This CDR3 region has 16 residues. Germline CDR1 is SGHTA and CDR2 is FQGTGA. J gave up 6 bases and V 5 bases, and 12 bases lay outside the gene matches. Here the CDR3 DNA reads TGTGCCAGCAGCAAACAGGGGCCATTCAACTCCGGGGAGCTGTTTTTT. Translated: CASSKQGPFNSGELFF. Complete variable domain (other parts from reference TRBV7-3 and TRBJ2-2): GAGVSQTPSNKVTEKGKYVELRCDPISGHTALYWYRQSLGQGPEFLIYFQGTGAADDSGLPNDRFFAVRPEGSVSTLKIQRTERGDSAVYLCASSKQGPFNSGELFFGEGSRLTVL.